The entry below gives a single T cell receptor (beta chain) sequence along with its context. This CDR3 is built from 16 residues. V lost 2 bases to trimming and J lost 6 bases; unmatched junction nucleotides: 7. Germline values: CDR1 MNHEY, CDR2 SVGAGI. This specimen belongs to a study of shared clonotypes between healthy human individuals. Method: immunoSEQ multiplex PCR; TCRdb's copy keeps in-frame clones and lacks some. The sample yields around 690,000 clones, roughly 91% seen once. The sample taken for sequencing was memory CD8+ T cells from PBMCs. As for subset: CD45RO+ cells pooled with CCR7-negative TemRA cells. The rearrangement joins TRBV6-5 to TRBJ2-3; 11 bases are shared with TRBD2. The sequence was collected from a young man in good health. Some clones in this sample may be carry-over from other donors' samples. CDR3 loop: CASSYETSGIVDTQYF. CDR3 in DNA: TGTGCCAGCAGTTACGAGACTAGCGGGATCGTCGATACGCAGTATTTT.